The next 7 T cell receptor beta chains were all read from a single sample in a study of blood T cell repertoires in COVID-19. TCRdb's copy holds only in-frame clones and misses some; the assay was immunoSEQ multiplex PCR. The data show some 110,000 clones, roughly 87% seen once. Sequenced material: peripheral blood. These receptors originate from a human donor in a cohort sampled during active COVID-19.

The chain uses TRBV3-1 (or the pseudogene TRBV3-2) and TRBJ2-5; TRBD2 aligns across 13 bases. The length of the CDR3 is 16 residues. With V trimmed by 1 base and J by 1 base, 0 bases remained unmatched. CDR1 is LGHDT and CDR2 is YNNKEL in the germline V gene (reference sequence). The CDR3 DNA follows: TGTGCCAGCAGCCAAGGACTAGCGGGGGGCCAAGAGACCCAGTACTTC. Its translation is CASSQGLAGGQETQYF.

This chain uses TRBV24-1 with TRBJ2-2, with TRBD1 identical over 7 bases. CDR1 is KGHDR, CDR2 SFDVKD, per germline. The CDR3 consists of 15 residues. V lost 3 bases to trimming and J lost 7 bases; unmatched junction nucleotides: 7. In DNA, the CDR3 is TGTGCCACCAGTGATAAGAGGGGGCCGAGCGGGGAGCTGTTTTTT. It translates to CATSDKRGPSGELFF.

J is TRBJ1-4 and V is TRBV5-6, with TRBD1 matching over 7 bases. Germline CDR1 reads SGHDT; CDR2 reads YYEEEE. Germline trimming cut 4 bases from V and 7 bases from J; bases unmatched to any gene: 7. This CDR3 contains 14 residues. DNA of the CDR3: TGTGCCAGCAGCCCGACAGGGTCGGGTGAAAAACTGTTTTTT. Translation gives CASSPTGSGEKLFF.

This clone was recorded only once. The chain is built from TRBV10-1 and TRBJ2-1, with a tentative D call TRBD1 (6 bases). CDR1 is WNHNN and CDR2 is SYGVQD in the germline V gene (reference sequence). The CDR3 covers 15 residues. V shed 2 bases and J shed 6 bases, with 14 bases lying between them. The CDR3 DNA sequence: TGCGCCAGCAGTGAGCCGGGGCGAGGGGGCAATGAGCAGTTCTTC. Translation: CASSEPGRGGNEQFF.

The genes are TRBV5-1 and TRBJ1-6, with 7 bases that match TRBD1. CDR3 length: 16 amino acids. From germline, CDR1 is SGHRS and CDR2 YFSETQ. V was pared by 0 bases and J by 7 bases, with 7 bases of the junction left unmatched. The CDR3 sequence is CASSLALDRRNSPLHF. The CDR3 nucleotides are TGCGCCAGCAGCTTGGCCTTGGACAGGCGGAATTCACCCCTCCACTTT. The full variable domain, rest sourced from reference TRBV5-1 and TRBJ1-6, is KAGVTQTPRYLIKTRGQQVTLSCSPISGHRSVSWYQQTPGQGLQFLFEYFSETQRNKGNFPGRFSGRQFSNSRSEMNVSTLELGDSALYLCASSLALDRRNSPLHFGNGTRLTVT.

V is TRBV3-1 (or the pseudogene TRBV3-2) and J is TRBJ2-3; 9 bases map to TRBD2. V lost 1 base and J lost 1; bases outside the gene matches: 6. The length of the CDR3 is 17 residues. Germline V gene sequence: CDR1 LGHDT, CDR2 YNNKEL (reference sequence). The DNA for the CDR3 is TGTGCCAGCAGCCAAGGCCGGGGCGGGGGGGGCACAGATACGCAGTATTTT. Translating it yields CASSQGRGGGGTDTQYF.

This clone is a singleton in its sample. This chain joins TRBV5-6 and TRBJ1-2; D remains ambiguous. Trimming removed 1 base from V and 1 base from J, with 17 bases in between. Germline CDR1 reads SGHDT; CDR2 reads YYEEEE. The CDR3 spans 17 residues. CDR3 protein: CASSLFGEARFNYGYTF. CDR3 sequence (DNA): TGTGCCAGCAGCTTGTTCGGGGAGGCTCGATTTAACTATGGCTACACCTTC. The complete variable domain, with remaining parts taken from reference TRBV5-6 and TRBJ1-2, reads DAGVTQSPTHLIKTRGQQVTLRCSPKSGHDTVSWYQQALGQGPQFIFQYYEEEERQRGNFPDRFSGHQFPNYSSELNVNALLLGDSALYLCASSLFGEARFNYGYTFGSGTRLTVV.